This is a list of T cell receptor beta chains from one sample in a study of blood T cell repertoires in COVID-19. Using immunoSEQ multiplex PCR, the repertoire was profiled, and TCRdb retains in-frame clones only, with some absent. This sample yields roughly 260,000 clones, of which around nine tenths are seen a single time; roughly 2% belongs to the top ten. The sample comprised peripheral blood. Receptor source: a woman in her thirties or forties who had recovered from COVID-19. Each CDR3 is given with its conserved first and last residue. Fields, in order: J gene, clone size, D gene, V gene, CDR3 DNA, CDR3 protein. A D gene is named only where the DNA matches it firmly. Clone size is shown for a subset of rows, as once, few, many or a class of expanded clone.

>TRBJ1-4|-|-|TRBV30
TGTGCCTGGAGACTGGTCGGAAAACTGTTTTTT
CAWRLVGKLFF
>TRBJ2-5|once|TRBD1|TRBV5-1
TGCGCCAGCAGCCAGGCCGGACAGGGGAGGGAGACCCAGTACTTC
CASSQAGQGRETQYF
>TRBJ2-7|-|-|TRBV5-5
TGTGCCAGCAGCTTGGGGCAGGGTGACTACGAGCAGTACTTC
CASSLGQGDYEQYF
>TRBJ1-3|-|-|TRBV2
TGTGCCAGCAGCGTCGGTGGAAACACCATATATTTT
CASSVGGNTIYF
>TRBJ2-7|once|TRBD1|TRBV9
TGTGCCAGCAGCGTAGAAGACAGGGCCGACGAGCAGTACTTC
CASSVEDRADEQYF
>TRBJ1-2|few|TRBD1|TRBV6-6
TGTGCCAGCAGCCTCACAGGGGGCGCGGGCGGCTACACCTTC
CASSLTGGAGGYTF
>TRBJ1-2|-|-|TRBV5-4
TGTGCCAGCAGCTGGGACACTAACTATGGCTACACCTTC
CASSWDTNYGYTF
>TRBJ1-6|-|-|TRBV30
TGTGCCTGGAGTGGTGGACAAAGTAATTCACCCCTCCACTTT
CAWSGGQSNSPLHF
>TRBJ1-2|-|-|TRBV28
TGTGCCAGCAGTCCAACGAGGGTGCCCACCTTC
CASSPTRVPTF
>TRBJ1-4|once|-|TRBV4-3
TGCGCCAGCAGCCAAGAGGCGGGCCGCCGGGGAAAACTGTTTTTT
CASSQEAGRRGKLFF
>TRBJ1-4|-|-|TRBV7-2
TGTGCCAGCAGCCCGCACAGGGAGACTAATGAAAAACTGTTTTTT
CASSPHRETNEKLFF
>TRBJ1-1|once|TRBD1|TRBV18
TGTGCCAGCTCAGGACAGGGGCACACTGAAGCTTTCTTT
CASSGQGHTEAFF
>TRBJ2-7|-|TRBD1|TRBV7-2
TGTGCCAGCAGCCCACAGGGGGGCTCCTACGAGCAGTACTTC
CASSPQGGSYEQYF
>TRBJ2-2|-|TRBD2|TRBV5-6
TGTGCCAGCAGCCGACTAGCGAGCACCGGGGAGCTGTTTTTT
CASSRLASTGELFF
>TRBJ2-6|-|TRBD1|TRBV7-3
TGTGCCAGCAGCCCCAGGACAGGTATTAGCTCTGGGGCCAACGTCCTGACTTTC
CASSPRTGISSGANVLTF
>TRBJ2-7|few|TRBD2|TRBV5-1
TGCGCCAGCAGCGAAACGGGACTATGGGTCTCCTACGAGCAGTACTTC
CASSETGLWVSYEQYF
>TRBJ2-1|-|-|TRBV9
TGTGCCAGCAGCGTGAGCGACGCAACCCGGATCAATGAGCAGTTCTTC
CASSVSDATRINEQFF
>TRBJ2-1|-|-|TRBV4-3
TGCGCCAGCAGCCAAGATCTCGGGAGATTCATCTCCTACAATGAGCAGTTCTTC
CASSQDLGRFISYNEQFF